A single T cell receptor (beta chain) is shown here with its context. Its antigen is as yet unknown. Per the authors' pipeline: Filtering was not the same, since immunoSEQ gave junction-only sequences without quality scores. TCRdb's table, derived via immunoSEQ multiplex PCR, lists solely in-frame clones and lacks some. V, J and clone size are those of that table, while D and trimming were read from the DNA. The sample lists about 1.5 million clones; 95% to 99% were seen once. The sample belongs to a study of shared clonotypes between healthy human individuals. Broader study findings: A few donors showed sharing of 4.5% to 5% of naive CD4 clonotypes. Represented diversity (both genetic and exposure-history) was limited by the small number of donors.

This sequence originates from a man in his thirties or forties in good health. The source material was naive CD4+ T cells sorted from blood. Subset specified: CD45RA+ positively selected.

The CDR3 reads CASSFAADQETQYF. The CDR3 nucleotides are TGCGCCAGCAGCTTCGCAGCGGACCAAGAGACCCAGTACTTC. The chain is built from TRBV5-1 and TRBJ2-5; maybe TRBD2 (5 bases). The germline V and J ends were trimmed by 2 bases and 0 bases, with 8 bases remaining between them. The CDR3 covers 14 residues. The V gene's germline CDR1 is SGHRS and CDR2 YFSETQ.